This is a list of T cell receptor beta chains from one sample in a study of radiotherapy plus CTLA-4 blockade in lung cancer. The data were produced by immunoSEQ multiplex PCR, yet TCRdb's version contains in-frame clones alone and is incomplete. The table records about 45,000 clones, approximately 70% of them present only once. Material: peripheral blood, obtained from a patient treated with radiotherapy plus ipilimumab. These receptors were obtained from a human donor with non-small cell lung cancer who had a complete response to radiotherapy plus ipilimumab. Each CDR3 is given with its conserved first and last residue. Fields, in order: V gene, D gene, clone size, J gene, CDR3 protein, CDR3 DNA. D genes are given only for firm matches. Not every row has a clone size; where given, it reads once, few, many or a size class.

>TRBV20-1|-|-|TRBJ1-1
CSALLLTEAFF
TGCAGTGCTCTGCTACTTACTGAAGCTTTCTTT
>TRBV4-3|-|-|TRBJ2-2
CASSQVSNTGELFF
TGCGCCAGCAGCCAAGTTTCTAACACCGGGGAGCTGTTTTTT
>TRBV9|TRBD2|-|TRBJ2-1
CASSVGSSGENEQFF
TGTGCCAGCAGCGTAGGCAGTAGCGGGGAAAATGAGCAGTTCTTC
>TRBV10-3|-|medium-sized|TRBJ1-1
CAISDSGGLNTEAFF
TGTGCCATCAGTGATAGCGGGGGTCTGAACACTGAAGCTTTCTTT
>TRBV2|-|-|TRBJ2-7
CASRQGPYEQYF
TGTGCCAGCAGACAGGGACCCTACGAGCAGTACTTC
>TRBV6-6|-|-|TRBJ2-7
CASSPLSYEQYF
TGTGCCAGCAGTCCACTCTCCTACGAGCAGTACTTC
>TRBV11-2|TRBD1|-|TRBJ2-4
CASSFYRGGNIQYF
TGTGCCAGCAGCTTTTACAGGGGTGGGAACATTCAGTACTTC
>TRBV6-6|-|-|TRBJ1-1
CATIGLQGTEAFF
TGTGCCACCATCGGTTTACAGGGAACTGAAGCTTTCTTT
>TRBV19|TRBD1|-|TRBJ1-2
CASSQSQGAGGYTF
TGTGCCAGTAGCCAATCACAGGGGGCAGGAGGCTACACCTTC
>TRBV6-6|TRBD1|-|TRBJ2-7
CASSKGQGAAYEQYF
TGTGCCAGCAGTAAGGGACAGGGGGCCGCCTACGAGCAGTACTTC
>TRBV25-1|-|-|TRBJ2-1
CASTSSTGRPYNEQFF
TGTGCCAGCACCTCCTCGACAGGCCGTCCTTACAATGAGCAGTTCTTC
>TRBV11-1|TRBD2|few|TRBJ2-3
CASSLGASGSRTDTQYF
TGTGCCAGCAGTTTAGGGGCTAGCGGGAGTCGCACAGATACGCAGTATTTT
>TRBV7-8|-|-|TRBJ1-2
CASSPPNRVEGYTF
TGTGCCAGCAGCCCGCCGAACAGGGTAGAAGGCTACACCTTC
>TRBV10-1|TRBD2|-|TRBJ2-2
CASSTSGGHTGELFF
TGCGCCAGCAGTACTAGCGGGGGGCACACCGGGGAGCTGTTTTTT
>TRBV7-9|-|-|TRBJ1-1
CASSFQQNTEAFF
TGTGCCAGCAGCTTCCAACAGAACACTGAAGCTTTCTTT
>TRBV7-9|-|-|TRBJ2-6
CASSPVGQRVGGANVLTF
TGTGCCAGCAGCCCCGTCGGACAGCGAGTCGGTGGGGCCAACGTCCTGACTTTC